The text below deals with one TCR beta chain. No antigen is known for it. Baseline was the first blood sampling point, followed by cycle 4 day 1 and cycle 7 day 1. The data are from a study of OX40 agonist ivuxolimab in advanced cancers. For the study at large: Patient treatment consisted of intravenous ivuxolimab administration every 2 weeks at 0.01 to 10 mg/kg. Therapy given before enrollment (anti-PD-1, anti-PD-L1 or anti-CTLA-4) was allowed, and roughly 41% had some. Findings and caveats of the study: CD4+ and CD8+ blood T cells expanded clonally by week 6 at 0.1 to 3.0 mg/kg.

Clones were sequenced by immunoSEQ multiplex PCR, and TCRdb holds only the in-frame ones, with some missing. The profile shows 66,000 or so clones, roughly 90% of them singletons. Here the sequenced sample was CD4+ or CD8+ T cells sorted from blood, taken in a trial of the OX40 agonist ivuxolimab. This receptor was taken from an adult with an advanced solid tumor such as melanoma, head and neck, liver or kidney cancer.

The CDR3 nucleotides are TGCGCCAGCAGCCAAGCTGGGGGCATGACGAATCAGCCCCAGCATTTT. Protein sequence: CASSQAGGMTNQPQHF. The V gene is TRBV4-1, the J gene TRBJ1-5, with D possibly being TRBD1 (6 bases). The CDR3 covers 16 residues. Germline V gene sequence: CDR1 MGHRA, CDR2 YSYEKL. V was shortened by 1 base and J by 4 bases, with 14 bases between the two germline ends.